This TCR beta chain came from a study of identical twins. Broader study findings: High-abundance cord blood beta clonotypes had fewer insertions; memory repertoires showed none. Excess sharing between twins was weaker in beta out-of-frame sequences. Findings depended on cross-sectional statistics rather than tracking the same donors.

Everyone who gave samples was a healthy Caucasian. This clonotype was found a few times. Its specificity is not known. TCRdb redid the calling of the 5' RACE reads with MiXCR, one entry per CDR3 protein. The table has 400,000 to 500,000 distinct CDR3 sequences, 18% seen once; the top ten hold 10% to 15%. After removal of 4 bases from V and 13 bases from J, the junction contained 7 bases not matched to a gene. Germline CDR1 is MNHEY and CDR2 is SVGEGT. CDR3 size: 13 residues. The chain has TRBV6-2 or TRBV6-3 and TRBJ2-2; 9 nucleotides agree with TRBD1. The sequencing sample was made of naive T cells sorted from blood. The TCR originated in a man aged 50 to 59 in good health. The CDR3 DNA sequence: TGTGCCAGCAGTTGGGGACAGGGTGGCGTGCTGTTTTTT. Its protein is CASSWGQGGVLFF.